The 17 T cell receptor beta chains below all came from one sample that was sequenced in a study of vaccination effects on CD4 cells after COVID-19. Clones were read by immunoSEQ multiplex PCR, and TCRdb kept only the in-frame ones, dropping some. Of 13,000 to 15,000 clones listed, 55% to 85% were seen once; the top ten hold roughly 9.9%. ViraFEST used viral peptide pools to expand antigen-specific CD4+ T cells before sequencing. Having been cultured for about ten days, the cells underwent CD4+ T cell isolation. Each person got two doses of an mRNA SARS-CoV-2 vaccine, BNT162b2 or mRNA-1273. These receptors have no known antigen. The sample in question was CD4+ T cells from PBMCs cultured with SARS-CoV-2 spike peptides, obtained after COVID-19 vaccination. The source is a human donor who received a COVID-19 vaccine.

The V and J genes are TRBV28 and TRBJ1-2; D ambiguous. Looked up from germline, CDR1 is MDHEN and CDR2 is SYDVKM. V lost 0 bases and J lost 0, with 11 bases in between. The CDR3 runs 16 residues. The CDR3 protein is CASSLWRVRTNYGYTF. The CDR3 nucleotides read TGTGCCAGCAGTTTATGGAGAGTGAGGACTAACTATGGCTACACCTTC.

This chain joins TRBV3-1 (or the pseudogene TRBV3-2) and TRBJ2-3; TRBD2 matches 13 bases. Germline V gene data show CDR1 as LGHDT and CDR2 as YNNKEL (reference sequence). CDR3 length: 16 residues. The trim removed 4 bases at V and 4 bases at J, leaving 5 bases unmatched. The DNA for the CDR3 is TGTGCCAGCAGCCTCCGACTAGCGGGGGGTGCAGATACGCAGTATTTT. This gives the protein CASSLRLAGGADTQYF.

This clone has more than one count but fewer than ten. The V call is TRBV3-1 (or the pseudogene TRBV3-2), the J call TRBJ2-6; D not certain. The CDR3 loop spans 14 amino acids. V shed 2 bases and J shed 2 bases, with 4 bases lying between them. CDR1 is LGHDT and CDR2 is YNNKEL in the germline V gene (reference sequence). CDR3 amino acids: CASSQSAGANVLTF. The CDR3 bases are TGTGCCAGCAGCCAAAGTGCTGGGGCCAACGTCCTGACTTTC.

The chain employs TRBV5-4 and TRBJ2-7; 7 positions match TRBD2. V shed 3 bases and J 2 bases; nucleotides not matched to a gene: 8. The CDR3 spans 15 residues. CDR1 is SGHNT, CDR2 YYREEE, per germline (reference sequence). Here the CDR3 reads CASSSGSTSAYEQYF. The CDR3 coding sequence is TGTGCCAGCAGCTCTGGGAGTACTAGCGCCTACGAGCAGTACTTC.

In this sample, this clone turned up once. V gene TRBV7-9 combines with J gene TRBJ2-2; D not certain. V was cut by 1 base and J by 1 base, with 4 bases left in between. Germline V gene sequence: CDR1 SEHNR, CDR2 FQNEAQ (reference sequence). This CDR3 spans 14 amino acids. CDR3 amino acids: CASSLGQNTGELFF. The CDR3 DNA is TGTGCCAGCAGCTTAGGGCAGAACACCGGGGAGCTGTTTTTT.

The genes are TRBV7-2 and TRBJ2-1; TRBD2 agrees at 7 bases. This CDR3 is 15 amino acids long. The germline V gene has CDR1 SGHTA and CDR2 FQGNSA. With 4 bases clipped from V and 6 bases from J, the junction kept 9 bases outside the gene matches. The CDR3 coding sequence is TGTGCCAGCAGCTCCGCGAGGACTAGGGGCAATGAGCAGTTCTTC. This gives the protein CASSSARTRGNEQFF.

This chain links TRBV11-1 with TRBJ2-3; D ambiguous. Per the germline V gene, CDR1 is SGHAT and CDR2 is FQDESV (reference sequence). The CDR3 spans 15 residues. Trimming stripped 5 bases from V and 1 base from J, with 13 bases between. The CDR3 sequence is CASSLKGRGTDTQYF. The CDR3, as DNA: TGTGCCAGCAGCCTCAAAGGGCGAGGCACAGATACGCAGTATTTT.

The gene calls are TRBV19 and TRBJ2-5; D gene ambiguous. Looked up from germline, CDR1 is LNHDA and CDR2 is SQIVND (reference sequence). Trimming shortened V by 5 bases and J by 5 bases, and 15 bases separated the two germline ends. CDR3 size: 14 residues. The CDR3 nucleotides are TGTGCCAGTAGTCCGAATACCCGGCCTGAGACCCAGTACTTC. Protein product: CASSPNTRPETQYF.

The V call is TRBV7-2, the J call TRBJ1-1; no clear D. This CDR3 has 15 residues. Trimming took off 1 base at V and 1 base at J, with 10 bases between the two ends. Germline V CDR1 and CDR2: SGHTA, FQGNSA. For the CDR3, the DNA is TGTGCCAGCAGCTTAGTCCCCAGGCCGAACACTGAAGCTTTCTTT. It yields the protein CASSLVPRPNTEAFF.

The rearrangement links TRBV19 to TRBJ1-6, with D perhaps TRBD1 (5 bases). The V gene lost 4 bases and the J gene lost 6 bases, with 10 bases spanning the gap. Germline values: CDR1 LNHDA, CDR2 SQIVND (reference sequence). CDR3 length equals 14 residues. The DNA of the CDR3 is TGTGCCAGTAGTACCGGGACTGGTAATTCACCCCTCCACTTT. This translates into CASSTGTGNSPLHF. The variable domain in full, completed from reference TRBV19 and TRBJ1-6, reads DGGITQSPKYLFRKEGQNVTLSCEQNLNHDAMYWYRQDPGQGLRLIYYSQIVNDFQKGDIAEGYSVSREKKESFPLTVTSAQKNPTAFYLCASSTGTGNSPLHFGNGTRLTVT.

This clone was detected once. The chain recombines TRBV7-2 with TRBJ1-4, with 7 bases identical to TRBD1. In germline, CDR1 is SGHTA, CDR2 FQGNSA. V lost 4 bases and J lost 8; bases outside the gene matches: 7. This CDR3 contains 14 residues. For the CDR3, the DNA is TGTGCCAGCAGCTCGGACAGGCGATCGGAAAAACTGTTTTTT. It yields the protein CASSSDRRSEKLFF.

The chain links TRBV9 to TRBJ1-2, with unresolved D. This CDR3 region has 15 residues. V lost 0 bases and J lost 0, with 9 bases in between. CDR1 SGDLS and CDR2 YYNGEE come from the germline V gene. For the CDR3, the DNA is TGTGCCAGCAGCGTAGTGGCCGGCACTAACTATGGCTACACCTTC. The encoded protein is CASSVVAGTNYGYTF.

This clone was recorded a few times. The rearrangement uses TRBV21-1 and TRBJ2-2. TRBV21-1 counts as a pseudogene. This CDR3 comprises 13 residues. The CDR3: CASSPPSTGELFF. CDR3 nucleotide sequence: TGTGCCAGCAGCCCTCCAAGTACCGGGGAGCTGTTTTTT.

The rearrangement joins TRBV4-1 to TRBJ2-7; D possibly corresponds to TRBD2 (7 bases). Germline V CDR1 and CDR2: MGHRA, YSYEKL. V lost 9 bases, J lost 0 bases, and 18 bases lay in between. The CDR3 runs to 15 residues. CDR3 nucleotide sequence: TGCGCCAGTGCGCCGGGGGCGGGGGCCTCCTACGAGCAGTACTTC. Protein: CASAPGAGASYEQYF.

The V and J genes are TRBV5-8 and TRBJ2-3; D unresolved. Germline values: CDR1 SGHTS, CDR2 YDEGEE. The CDR3 has 14 amino acids. V was trimmed by 10 bases and J by 1 base, leaving 16 bases between them. CDR3 bases: TGTGCCTCTAAGGGAATAATGGGCACAGATACGCAGTATTTT. The encoded protein is CASKGIMGTDTQYF.

V is TRBV6-4 and J is TRBJ2-2; D is ambiguous. CDR3 size: 13 residues. V was shortened by 6 bases and J by 5 bases, with 10 bases between the two germline ends. Germline V CDR1 and CDR2: MRHNA, SNTAGT. In DNA, the CDR3 is TGTGCCAGCAGCTCTCTGGCGACCGGGGAGCTGTTTTTT. It specifies CASSSLATGELFF.

V and J are TRBV24-1 and TRBJ2-3; TRBD1 aligns across 8 bases. Trimming took 4 bases from V and 2 from J; bases not matched to a gene: 7. Germline values: CDR1 KGHDR, CDR2 SFDVKD. This CDR3 comprises 16 residues. The CDR3 DNA reads as TGTGCCACCAGTGACCCCGGGACAGGTAACACAGATACGCAGTATTTT. Translating it yields CATSDPGTGNTDTQYF.